This T cell receptor (beta chain) was found in a study of control samples from healthy donors and cancer patients. This table comes from immunoSEQ multiplex PCR, and its TCRdb copy is limited to in-frame clones, with some not included. Of 200,000 to 250,000 clones listed, just under 95% are singletons. Trimming stripped 5 bases from V and 9 bases from J, with 17 bases between. CDR1 is SGHAT, CDR2 FQDESV, per germline (reference sequence). The CDR3 loop spans 14 amino acids. This TCR came from a man aged 45-65 years in good health. The source material was blood. This rearrangement joins TRBV11-1 to TRBJ2-1; no reliable D call. CDR3 nucleotides: TGTGCCAGCAGCCTTGGGTCGAGAGGTGCTGAGCAGTTCTTC. This codes for CASSLGSRGAEQFF.